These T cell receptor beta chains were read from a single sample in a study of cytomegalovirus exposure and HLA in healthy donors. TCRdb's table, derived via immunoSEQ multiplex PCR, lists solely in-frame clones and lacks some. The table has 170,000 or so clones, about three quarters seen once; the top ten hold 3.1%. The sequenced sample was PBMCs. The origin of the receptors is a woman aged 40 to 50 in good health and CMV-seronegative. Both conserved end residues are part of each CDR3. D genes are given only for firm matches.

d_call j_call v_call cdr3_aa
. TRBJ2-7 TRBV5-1 CASITDGGYEQYF
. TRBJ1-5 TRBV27 CASSQNRDTLQHF
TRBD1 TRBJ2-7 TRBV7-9 CASSLAGTVGHYEQYF
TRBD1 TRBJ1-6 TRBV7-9 CASSLPRDRDSNSPLHF
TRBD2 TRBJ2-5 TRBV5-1 CASSSTLAGGLKTQYF
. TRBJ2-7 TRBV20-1 CSATNYEQYF
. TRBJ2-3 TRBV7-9 CASSRSQGTTDTQYF
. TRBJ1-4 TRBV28 CASSFVFGEGEKLFF
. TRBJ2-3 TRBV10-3 CAISAVVNTQYF
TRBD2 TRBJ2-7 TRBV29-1 CSVVSGGYEQYF
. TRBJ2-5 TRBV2 CASSGLAFRGKSQETQYF
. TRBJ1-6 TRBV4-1 CASSQLIVSPLHF
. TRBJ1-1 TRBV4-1 CASSLGPGNTEAFF
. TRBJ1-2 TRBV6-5 CASSYSSRGASDYTF
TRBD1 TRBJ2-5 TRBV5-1 CASHRGYGETQYF
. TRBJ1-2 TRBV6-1 CASSEGVGAYGYTF
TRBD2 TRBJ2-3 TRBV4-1 CASSRGGLAGPITDTQYF
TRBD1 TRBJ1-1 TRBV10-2 CASSGRDRGTLNTEAFF
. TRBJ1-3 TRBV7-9 CASSLSEVGNTIYF
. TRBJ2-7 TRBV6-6 CASSSGQGASYEQYF
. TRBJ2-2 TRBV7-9 CASSLSGFFKTGELFF
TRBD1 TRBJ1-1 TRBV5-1 CASSILDRGGVEAFF
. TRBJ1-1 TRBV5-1 CASSFQGRTEAFF
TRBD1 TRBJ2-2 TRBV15 CATSRGQSPGELFF